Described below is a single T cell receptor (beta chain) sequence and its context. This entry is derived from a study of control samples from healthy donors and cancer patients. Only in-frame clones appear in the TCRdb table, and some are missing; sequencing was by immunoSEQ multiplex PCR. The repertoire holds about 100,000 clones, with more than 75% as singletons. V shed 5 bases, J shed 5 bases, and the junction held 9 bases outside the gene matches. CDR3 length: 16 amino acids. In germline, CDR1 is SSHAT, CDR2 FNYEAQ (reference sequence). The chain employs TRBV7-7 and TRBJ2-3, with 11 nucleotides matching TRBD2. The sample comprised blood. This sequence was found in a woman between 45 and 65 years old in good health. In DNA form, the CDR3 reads TGTGCCAGCAGCCCGCAACCTAGCGGGGGGCGAGATACGCAGTATTTT. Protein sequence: CASSPQPSGGRDTQYF.